The 29 T cell receptor beta chains given below trace back to one sample, sequenced in a study of cytomegalovirus exposure and HLA in healthy donors. It was with 60 Vbeta and 13 Jbeta primers that the PCR ran. Generated by immunoSEQ multiplex PCR, the TCRdb table keeps only in-frame clones and is missing some. The sample has roughly 120,000 clones; the top ten hold 2% to 2.5%. The sample taken for sequencing was PBMCs. Every receptor here comes from a man aged 40-49 years in good health and CMV-seronegative.

The rearrangement joins TRBV6-4 to TRBJ2-7; weak D call: TRBD1 (6 bases). The germline V gene encodes CDR1 MRHNA and CDR2 SNTAGT. The CDR3 covers 13 residues. Trimming removed 6 bases at V and 0 bases at J, with 9 bases between. The CDR3, as DNA: TGTGCCAGCAGCCGGGACAACTCCTACGAGCAGTACTTC. Translated: CASSRDNSYEQYF.

V is TRBV19 and J is TRBJ2-1; a possible D gene is TRBD2 (7 bases). Trimming took 3 bases from V and 1 from J, leaving 10 bases between them. The germline gives CDR1 LNHDA, CDR2 SQIVND (reference sequence). The CDR3 contains 15 residues. In nucleotides, the CDR3 is TGTGCCAGTAGTATGGGGGGGCTTTCCTACAATGAGCAGTTCTTC. Its protein is CASSMGGLSYNEQFF.

The chain uses TRBV5-1 and TRBJ2-7; 10 positions agree with TRBD1. J was trimmed by 5 bases and V by 2 bases; bases with no gene match: 4. The CDR3 extends over 14 amino acids. Germline loops: CDR1 SGHRS, CDR2 YFSETQ. CDR3 coding DNA: TGCGCCAGCAGCTTTGGACAGGGGGACGACGAGCAGTACTTC. It yields the protein CASSFGQGDDEQYF.

Details on this clone: The same CDR3 is also encoded by other DNA sequences in this sample. The rearrangement links TRBV5-1 to TRBJ2-7; 10 bases line up with TRBD1. CDR3 length: 14 amino acids. V dropped 0 bases and J dropped 4; count of bases not matched to a gene: 1. CDR1 SGHRS and CDR2 YFSETQ come from the germline V gene. The CDR3 spells CASSLAGQGYEQYF. The CDR3 DNA sequence: TGCGCCAGCAGCTTGGCGGGACAGGGGTACGAGCAGTACTTC.

V and J are TRBV5-6 and TRBJ1-1, with 7 bases aligning to TRBD1. The CDR3 runs to 14 residues. CDR1 and CDR2 (germline): SGHDT, YYEEEE. V lost 3 bases, J lost 7 bases, and 9 bases stayed unmatched. The CDR3 here is CASSWAQGRSEAFF. In nucleotides, the CDR3 is TGTGCCAGCAGCTGGGCACAGGGGAGAAGTGAAGCTTTCTTT.

As for this clone: At one boundary the junction diverges from the germline segment, which might be a read error. The same CDR3 can be traced to other DNA sequences in this sample. The chain joins TRBV30 to TRBJ1-2, with 9 positions matching TRBD1. Germline lookup yields CDR1 GTSNPN and CDR2 SVGIG (reference sequence). The CDR3 is 15 amino acids. The CDR3 coding sequence is TGTGCCTGGAGTACTAAGGACAGGGGAAACTATGGCTACACCTTT. Its protein product is CAWSTKDRGNYGYTF.

CDR3 amino acids: CASSLERGDYEQYF. The CDR3 nucleotides read TGTGCCAGCAGCTTAGAAAGGGGCGACTACGAGCAGTACTTC. The chain recombines TRBV11-2 with TRBJ2-7; tentative D call: TRBD1 (5 bases). CDR3 size: 14 residues. V was pared by 0 bases and J by 3 bases, with 9 bases between. Germline CDR1 reads SGHAT; CDR2 reads FQNNGV. The full variable domain, completed using reference TRBV11-2 and TRBJ2-7, is EAGVAQSPRYKIIEKRQSVAFWCNPISGHATLYWYQQILGQGPKLLIQFQNNGVVDDSQLPKDRFSAERLKGVDSTLKIQPAKLEDSAVYLCASSLERGDYEQYFGPGTRLTVT.

The genes are TRBV7-9 and TRBJ1-1; possible D gene TRBD1, 5 bases. There are 14 residues in the CDR3. CDR1 and CDR2 from the germline V gene are SEHNR and FQNEAQ (reference sequence). Between the trimmed V and J ends, which lost 7 bases and 3 bases, there was a span of 15 bases. The CDR3 sequence: CASTSWGDDTEAFF. The DNA for the CDR3 is TGTGCCAGCACCTCTTGGGGGGACGACACTGAAGCTTTCTTT.

The chain uses TRBV5-4 and TRBJ2-3, with 8 bases aligning to TRBD1. With 2 bases clipped from V and 6 bases from J, the junction kept 8 bases outside the gene matches. The germline CDR1 and CDR2 sequences are SGHNT and YYREEE (reference sequence). The CDR3 spans 15 residues. The CDR3 DNA sequence: TGTGCCAGCAGCTTCCCCGGGACAGGAGGCGATACGCAGTATTTT. It is translated as CASSFPGTGGDTQYF. Looking up the rest from reference TRBV5-4 and TRBJ2-3 gives the full variable domain: ETGVTQSPTHLIKTRGQQVTLRCSSQSGHNTVSWYQQALGQGPQFIFQYYREEENGRGNFPPRFSGLQFPNYSSELNVNALELDDSALYLCASSFPGTGGDTQYFGPGTRLTVL.

V is TRBV11-3 and J is TRBJ2-3; D not resolved. Germline-derived CDR1 and CDR2 are SGHNT and YENEEA. The CDR3 contains 12 residues. The V gene lost 3 bases and the J gene lost 6 bases, with 7 bases spanning the gap. CDR3 nucleotides: TGTGCCAGCAGCTTTACCGGGGATACGCAGTATTTT. Encoded protein: CASSFTGDTQYF.

This chain uses TRBV29-1 with TRBJ1-1, with D unresolved. The ends were cut back, 6 bases at V and 1 base at J, with 18 bases in the middle. CDR3 length: 15 amino acids. Germline CDR1 and CDR2: SQVTM and ANQGSEA. CDR3 region: CSVLGGNLKNTEAFF. CDR3 bases: TGCAGCGTCCTGGGAGGGAACCTCAAGAACACTGAAGCTTTCTTT.

The genes are TRBV19 and TRBJ2-1; 7 nucleotides align to TRBD2. Germline V gene data show CDR1 as LNHDA and CDR2 as SQIVND (reference sequence). V was clipped by 5 bases and J by 7 bases; unmatched bases: 8. There are 14 residues in the CDR3. CDR3 DNA: TGTGCCAGTAGTCTCCGCGCGGGAGTTAATGAGCAGTTCTTC. Amino acid sequence: CASSLRAGVNEQFF. Looking up the rest from reference TRBV19 and TRBJ2-1 gives the full variable domain: DGGITQSPKYLFRKEGQNVTLSCEQNLNHDAMYWYRQDPGQGLRLIYYSQIVNDFQKGDIAEGYSVSREKKESFPLTVTSAQKNPTAFYLCASSLRAGVNEQFFGPGTRLTVL.

This chain connects TRBV9 to TRBJ1-1; the match to TRBD1 covers 10 bases. The CDR3 spans 12 residues. Trimming at V came to 5 bases and at J to 6 bases, leaving 1 base not matched to a gene. Germline V gene sequence: CDR1 SGDLS, CDR2 YYNGEE. CDR3 coding DNA: TGTGCCAGCAGGGGGACAGGGGCTGAAGCTTTCTTT. Residues: CASRGTGAEAFF.

The chain uses TRBV5-6 and TRBJ1-2, with 7 bases that match TRBD1. This CDR3 comprises 14 residues. Germline V gene data show CDR1 as SGHDT and CDR2 as YYEEEE. V shed 1 base and J 4 bases; nucleotides not matched to a gene: 4. The CDR3 sequence: CASSLFRGFYGYTF. The CDR3 nucleotides read TGTGCCAGCAGCTTGTTCAGGGGGTTCTATGGCTACACCTTC.

The chain has TRBV9 and TRBJ1-1; 8 nucleotides agree with TRBD1. V shed 0 bases and J 6 bases; nucleotides not matched to a gene: 7. Per germline, CDR1 SGDLS and CDR2 YYNGEE. The CDR3 has 15 residues. The chain's CDR3 is CASSVAPGGEAEAFF. The CDR3 DNA reads TGTGCCAGCAGCGTAGCTCCAGGGGGCGAGGCTGAAGCTTTCTTT.

V usage is TRBV25-1 and J usage is TRBJ2-7; 12 bases agree with TRBD2. The CDR3 consists of 16 residues. Germline V gene data show CDR1 as MGHDK and CDR2 as SYGVNS. The V segment lost 4 bases and the J segment 0 bases; nucleotides outside the gene matches: 4. The CDR3 DNA reads TGTGCCAGCAGTGGCAAGGGACTAGCGGGCTCCTACGAGCAGTACTTC. It codes for CASSGKGLAGSYEQYF.

The chain has TRBV19 and TRBJ1-2; 8 positions match TRBD1. This CDR3 is 13 amino acids long. After removal of 7 bases from V and 7 bases from J, the junction contained 8 bases not matched to a gene. The V gene's germline CDR1 is LNHDA and CDR2 SQIVND (reference sequence). DNA for the CDR3: TGTGCCAGTATTCTCCAGGGGGCAGCTGGCTACACCTTC. Translation gives CASILQGAAGYTF. The whole variable domain, remainder taken from reference TRBV19 and TRBJ1-2, is DGGITQSPKYLFRKEGQNVTLSCEQNLNHDAMYWYRQDPGQGLRLIYYSQIVNDFQKGDIAEGYSVSREKKESFPLTVTSAQKNPTAFYLCASILQGAAGYTFGSGTRLTVV.

In regard to this clone: This same CDR3 is encoded by further DNA sequences in the sample. The chain employs TRBV9 and TRBJ2-1; TRBD2 aligns across 7 bases. Germline V lookup: CDR1 SGDLS, CDR2 YYNGEE. The V gene end was trimmed by 2 bases and the J gene end by 3 bases; junction bases not matched to a gene: 2. There are 14 residues in the CDR3. The CDR3 DNA reads as TGTGCCAGCAGCGTCGGACTAGGCTACAATGAGCAGTTCTTC. Its translation: CASSVGLGYNEQFF.

This chain uses TRBV7-9 with TRBJ2-4, with TRBD1 matching over 9 bases. J lost 0 bases, V lost 5 bases, and 5 bases had no gene match. The CDR3 contains 16 residues. Germline lookup yields CDR1 SEHNR and CDR2 FQNEAQ (reference sequence). CDR3 nucleotides: TGTGCCAGCAGCCCGGGACAGGGAGCAGCCAAAAACATTCAGTACTTC. Residues: CASSPGQGAAKNIQYF.

The V call is TRBV6-5, the J call TRBJ2-7, with 7 bases that match TRBD2. V shed 7 bases and J 0 bases; nucleotides not matched to a gene: 6. CDR1 MNHEY and CDR2 SVGAGI come from the germline V gene. The CDR3 is made up of 14 amino acids. CDR3 sequence: CASTSGGGSYEQYF. DNA of the CDR3: TGTGCCAGCACTTCTGGGGGGGGCTCCTACGAGCAGTACTTC.

The V gene is TRBV4-1, the J gene TRBJ2-3, with 7 bases aligning to TRBD1. CDR1 is MGHRA and CDR2 is YSYEKL in the germline V gene. The CDR3 extends over 14 amino acids. The V segment lost 1 base and the J segment 5 bases; nucleotides outside the gene matches: 3. This CDR3 is CASSQATGVDTQYF. The CDR3 DNA sequence: TGCGCCAGCAGCCAAGCTACAGGGGTAGATACGCAGTATTTT.

The chain recombines TRBV27 with TRBJ2-1; 11 bases align to TRBD2. The CDR3 has 15 amino acids. Germline trimming cut 3 bases from V and 6 bases from J; bases unmatched to any gene: 4. Germline CDR1 reads MNHEY; CDR2 reads SMNVEV (reference sequence). The CDR3 loop is CASSFGTSGFNEQFF. The CDR3 nucleotides read TGTGCCAGCAGTTTTGGGACTAGCGGATTCAATGAGCAGTTCTTC.

The V call is TRBV27, the J call TRBJ1-2, with 7 bases that match TRBD1. This CDR3 has 14 amino acids. The trim removed 5 bases at V and 5 bases at J, leaving 8 bases unmatched. Germline V gene lookup returns CDR1 MNHEY and CDR2 SMNVEV (reference sequence). The CDR3 protein is CASSPTLTGYGYTF. The CDR3 bases are TGTGCCAGCAGTCCGACCCTGACAGGGTATGGCTACACCTTC.

The chain employs TRBV27 and TRBJ2-7, with 7 nucleotides matching TRBD1. V gave up 2 bases and J gave up 4 bases; unmatched junction bases: 8. CDR1 MNHEY and CDR2 SMNVEV come from the germline V gene (reference sequence). The CDR3 covers 15 residues. CDR3 coding DNA: TGTGCCAGCAGTTTAAGGGGGACAGACGCTTACGAGCAGTACTTC. Its protein is CASSLRGTDAYEQYF.

This chain links TRBV29-1 with TRBJ2-3; no definite D call. Looked up from germline, CDR1 is SQVTM and CDR2 is ANQGSEA. Trimming left V 4 bases short and J 4 bases short, with 6 bases between. The CDR3 covers 11 residues. The CDR3 spells CSVAVPDTQYF. CDR3 bases: TGCAGCGTTGCAGTCCCAGATACGCAGTATTTT.

The chain links TRBV11-2 to TRBJ1-2, with TRBD1 as a possible D gene (6 bases). The CDR3 extends over 13 amino acids. The germline V gene has CDR1 SGHAT and CDR2 FQNNGV. V gave up 1 base and J gave up 5 bases, with 8 bases separating them. CDR3 coding DNA: TGTGCCAGCAGCTTAGGGCAGGGGTATGGCTACACCTTC. As protein: CASSLGQGYGYTF.

V is TRBV19 and J is TRBJ2-6, with D possibly TRBD2 on 5 matching bases. V lost 6 bases and J lost 0, with 12 bases in between. Germline assignment: CDR1 LNHDA and CDR2 SQIVND (reference sequence). The CDR3 sequence is 16 residues long. This CDR3 reads CASRDLFLSGANVLTF. The CDR3 DNA reads as TGTGCCAGTAGGGACTTATTTCTCTCTGGGGCCAACGTCCTGACTTTC.

The V call is TRBV4-1, the J call TRBJ1-4; 7 positions match TRBD1. Germline CDR1 is MGHRA and CDR2 is YSYEKL. The ends lost 0 bases at V and 5 bases at J; junction bases unmatched: 6. The CDR3 has 16 amino acids. CDR3 DNA: TGCGCCAGCAGCCAAGATCGGGACAGCTACAATGAAAAACTGTTTTTT. Its protein is CASSQDRDSYNEKLFF.

The V gene is TRBV14, the J gene TRBJ2-7; D unclear. The V and J ends lost 4 bases and 7 bases respectively, with 11 bases between them. Germline V CDR1 and CDR2: SGHDN, FVKESK. This CDR3 spans 12 amino acids. In DNA, the CDR3 is TGTGCCAGCAGCCCCTCCCAGTGGGAGCAGTACTTC. This encodes CASSPSQWEQYF.